Below, 9 T cell receptor beta chains from the same sample are listed, as sequenced in a study of cytomegalovirus exposure and HLA in healthy donors. Use of 60 Vbeta and 13 Jbeta primers characterized the PCR. Here immunoSEQ multiplex PCR was the method, and the copy in TCRdb shows in-frame clones only, minus some. Of around 120,000 clones detected, 60% to 70% appear once; the ten largest clones hold roughly 10%. Specimen: PBMCs. Receptors originate from a woman between 35 and 50 years old in good health and CMV-seropositive.

In this sample, this clone turned up a few times. V and J are TRBV5-1 and TRBJ2-5; 7 bases line up with TRBD2. CDR1 and CDR2 (germline): SGHRS, YFSETQ. The CDR3 consists of 14 residues. The V segment lost 3 bases and the J segment 5 bases; nucleotides outside the gene matches: 7. The CDR3 sequence: CASSWTGTTETQYF. The CDR3 DNA is TGCGCCAGCAGCTGGACCGGGACTACGGAGACCCAGTACTTC.

This chain uses TRBV6-1 with TRBJ2-1, with D uncertain. The CDR3 spans 13 residues. The germline V and J ends were trimmed by 5 bases and 4 bases, with 9 bases remaining between them. In germline, CDR1 is MNHNS, CDR2 SASEGT. The CDR3 DNA reads TGTGCCAGCAGTAAGCCCTTTTACAATGAGCAGTTCTTC. Its translation is CASSKPFYNEQFF.

The V call is TRBV5-4, the J call TRBJ2-7; the D gene is possibly TRBD2 (6 bases). The CDR3 is 16 residues long. The germline gives CDR1 SGHNT, CDR2 YYREEE (reference sequence). Trimming shortened V by 0 bases and J by 3 bases, and 16 bases separated the two germline ends. The CDR3 nucleotides read TGTGCCAGCAGCTTGGCACTTAGCGGAGCTAACTACGAGCAGTACTTC. It encodes CASSLALSGANYEQYF.

This clone was found a few times. The rearrangement links TRBV5-1 to TRBJ2-3, with 10 bases lining up with TRBD2. Germline CDR1 is SGHRS and CDR2 is YFSETQ. V dropped 9 bases and J dropped 0; count of bases not matched to a gene: 4. The CDR3 sequence is 14 residues long. The CDR3 DNA reads as TGCGCCACCCAGCGGGAGGGTAGCACAGATACGCAGTATTTT. Protein: CATQREGSTDTQYF.

V is TRBV30 and J is TRBJ1-4; 8 positions agree with TRBD1. Germline V gives CDR1 GTSNPN, CDR2 SVGIG (reference sequence). The trim removed 3 bases at V and 7 bases at J, leaving 16 bases unmatched. CDR3 size: 17 residues. CDR3 DNA: TGTGCCTGGAGCTACCAAACTCCAGGGGGCGGAGGTGAAAAACTGTTTTTT. This codes for CAWSYQTPGGGGEKLFF.

The chain couples TRBV5-1 to TRBJ2-6; D not certain. The V and J ends lost 0 bases and 0 bases respectively, with 7 bases between them. The CDR3 extends over 16 amino acids. The germline V gene encodes CDR1 SGHRS and CDR2 YFSETQ. In DNA form, the CDR3 reads TGCGCCAGCAGCTTGGGAGACAACTCTGGGGCCAACGTCCTGACTTTC. Its protein is CASSLGDNSGANVLTF.

A single count supports this clone. The V and J genes are TRBV5-1 and TRBJ2-7; D perhaps matches TRBD2 (5 bases). The length of the CDR3 is 14 residues. Germline V gene data show CDR1 as SGHRS and CDR2 as YFSETQ. The V end lost 0 bases, the J end lost 0 bases, and 7 bases lay between the germline ends. CDR3 sequence (DNA): TGCGCCAGCAGCTTGGACGGGATCTCCTACGAGCAGTACTTC. As protein: CASSLDGISYEQYF.

CDR3 coding DNA: TGTGCCAGCAGCCCCGGACTAGTAATAAACAATGAGCAGTTCTTC. Protein sequence: CASSPGLVINNEQFF. The rearrangement links TRBV7-3 to TRBJ2-1; 7 bases match TRBD2. The CDR3 loop spans 15 amino acids. The germline CDR1 and CDR2 sequences are SGHTA and FQGTGA. Trimming cost V 5 bases and J 5 bases; bases outside gene matches: 9.

Remarks on this clone: This likely comes from a read error, as the CDR3 has no conserved phenylalanine or tryptophan at its end. The chain couples TRBV7-2 to TRBJ1-2; 9 nucleotides agree with TRBD1. V lost 5 bases, J lost 4 bases, and 14 bases stayed unmatched. Germline lookup yields CDR1 SGHTA and CDR2 FQGNSA. CDR3 length: 17 residues. CDR3 region: CASSPGGSTGGSYGYTL. The CDR3 region has the DNA TGTGCCAGCAGCCCTGGAGGGTCGACAGGGGGTTCCTATGGCTACACCCTC.